This T cell receptor (beta chain) emerged from a study of T cell repertoires in cytomegalovirus infection. Study details: Selected CMV epitopes included recently identified HLA-C-restricted ones as well as well-studied HLA-B-restricted ones. In public TCR beta signatures, there were indications of both CMV infection and matching HLA type. Study results and limitations: HLA-C-restricted TCR beta clonotypes specific for CMV led the ex vivo response. Cumulated frequencies of public TCR beta families served to identify carriers of CMV plus the relevant HLA.

MiXCR, run by TCRdb on the reads, gives a single entry per CDR3 protein. The sample has fewer than 850,000 distinct CDR3 sequences, almost 30% seen once. The germline V gene has CDR1 SGHNT and CDR2 YENEEA. Germline trimming cut 0 bases from V and 6 bases from J; bases unmatched to any gene: 8. The CDR3 has 17 amino acids. With regard to this clonotype: The target antigen is unknown.

The receptor was derived from a human donor in good health (CMV status not recorded). Some clones in this sample may be carry-over from other donors' samples. The sequencing used cultured CD8+ T cells from PBMCs, collected from culture after CMV antigen stimulation. The rearrangement links TRBV11-3 to TRBJ2-2; 9 nucleotides line up with TRBD1. CDR3 residues: CASSLDPGTGTAGELFF. Here the CDR3 DNA reads TGTGCCAGCAGCTTAGACCCAGGGACAGGGACGGCCGGGGAGCTGTTTTTT.